Listed below are T cell receptor beta chains from one sample, sequenced in a study of T cell repertoires in cytomegalovirus infection. TCRdb fed the reads into MiXCR, producing one record per CDR3 protein. The profile shows 150,000 to 200,000 distinct CDR3 sequences, roughly 9% of them singletons. The sequenced sample consisted of PBMCs. The receptors come from a human donor in good health (CMV status not recorded). Some clones in this sample may be carry-over from other donors' samples. Each CDR3 is given with its conserved first and last residue. Fields, in order: D gene, clone size, CDR3 length, J gene, V gene, CDR3 protein, CDR3 DNA. The D gene is left open where the match is weak. Clone sizes are given selectively: once, few, many, or a class where the clone is expanded.

- | few | 12 | TRBJ2-7 | TRBV7-6 | CASRTIQDEQYF | TGTGCCAGCAGGACCATCCAAGACGAGCAGTACTTC
- | few | 15 | TRBJ2-7 | TRBV6-5 | CASSYLAGGRDEQYF | TGTGCCAGCAGTTACCTGGCAGGGGGGAGGGACGAGCAGTACTTC
- | - | 14 | TRBJ2-2 | TRBV12-3/TRBV12-4 | CASGPRGNTGELFF | TGTGCCAGCGGCCCTCGGGGAAACACCGGGGAGCTGTTTTTT
- | many | 14 | TRBJ1-2 | TRBV27 | CASSLRHRAYGYTF | TGTGCCAGCAGTTTAAGGCACAGGGCCTATGGCTACACCTTC
- | many | 15 | TRBJ1-1 | TRBV20-1 | CSARGGAAVVTEAFF | TGCAGTGCTAGGGGGGGTGCTGCAGTTGTCACTGAAGCTTTCTTT
TRBD2 | many | 16 | TRBJ2-7 | TRBV7-2 | CASSSQLAGGLYEQYF | TGTGCCAGCAGCTCCCAACTAGCGGGAGGATTGTACGAGCAGTACTTC
- | many | 12 | TRBJ1-1 | TRBV7-2 | CASSSIITEAFF | TGTGCCAGCAGCTCAATCATAACCGAAGCTTTCTTT
- | few | 14 | TRBJ1-1 | TRBV12-3/TRBV12-4 | CASTPSGARTEAFF | TGTGCCAGCACCCCTTCCGGGGCAAGGACTGAAGCTTTCTTT
- | many | 16 | TRBJ1-1 | TRBV6-2/TRBV6-3 | CASSYVSGVLNTEAFF | TGTGCCAGCAGTTACGTGTCCGGGGTCCTGAACACTGAAGCTTTCTTT
- | few | 19 | TRBJ1-5 | TRBV12-3/TRBV12-4 | CASSLRPRLGYISNQPQHF | TGTGCCAGCAGTCTTAGGCCACGGCTCGGGTATATCAGCAATCAGCCCCAGCATTTT
- | many | 15 | TRBJ2-3 | TRBV5-4 | CASSLSGTRTDTQYF | TGTGCCAGCAGCTTGAGCGGTACTCGCACAGATACGCAGTATTTT
- | many | 12 | TRBJ2-1 | TRBV19 | CASSPLWGEQFF | TGTGCCAGTAGTCCTCTGTGGGGTGAGCAGTTCTTC
TRBD1 | many | 16 | TRBJ2-1 | TRBV7-9 | CASSGTGQGAENEQFF | TGTGCCAGCAGCGGGACGGGACAGGGGGCCGAGAATGAGCAGTTCTTC
- | many | 14 | TRBJ1-2 | TRBV11-2 | CASSLARNRDGYTF | TGTGCCAGCAGCTTAGCCCGAAACAGGGATGGCTACACCTTC
- | many | 14 | TRBJ2-3 | TRBV7-2 | CASSLGLAIDTQYF | TGTGCCAGCAGCTTAGGTCTAGCGATAGATACGCAGTATTTT
- | many | 13 | TRBJ2-7 | TRBV7-2 | CASSHGTIYEQYF | TGTGCCAGCAGCCATGGCACCATCTACGAGCAGTACTTC
- | - | 14 | TRBJ1-6 | TRBV20-1 | CSARGVSYNSPLHF | TGCAGTGCTAGGGGGGTCTCCTATAATTCACCCCTCCACTTT
- | few | 15 | TRBJ2-2 | TRBV20-1 | CSARDGSTNTGELFF | TGCAGTGCCAGGGACGGGAGTACCAACACCGGGGAGCTGTTTTTT
- | many | 16 | TRBJ2-3 | TRBV2 | CASSERGGLFTDTQYF | TGTGCCAGCAGTGAAAGAGGGGGACTATTCACAGATACGCAGTATTTT
- | many | 15 | TRBJ1-2 | TRBV7-2 | CASSLHSGVDYGYTF | TGTGCCAGCAGCTTGCATTCAGGGGTAGACTATGGCTACACCTTC
TRBD1 | - | 14 | TRBJ1-2 | TRBV12-3/TRBV12-4 | CASTPGQGLYGYTF | TGTGCCAGCACTCCGGGACAGGGGTTATATGGCTACACCTTC
TRBD2 | many | 13 | TRBJ2-7 | TRBV10-2 | CASSLADTYEQYF | TGCGCCAGCAGTCTAGCGGATACCTACGAGCAGTACTTC
- | few | 15 | TRBJ1-1 | TRBV28 | CASRSFLGQNTEAFF | TGTGCCAGCAGATCGTTTCTGGGCCAGAACACTGAAGCTTTCTTT
TRBD2 | - | 16 | TRBJ2-3 | TRBV27 | CASIGLSGREGDTQYF | TGTGCCAGCATCGGACTAAGCGGGAGAGAGGGAGATACGCAGTATTTT
- | many | 14 | TRBJ1-2 | TRBV7-2 | CASSLGILGYGYTF | TGTGCCAGCAGCTTAGGCATCCTTGGCTATGGCTACACCTTC
- | - | 15 | TRBJ2-7 | TRBV5-1 | CASSWSGTESYEQYF | TGCGCCAGCAGCTGGTCCGGGACGGAATCCTACGAGCAGTACTTC
- | few | 15 | TRBJ2-3 | TRBV6-2/TRBV6-3 | CASSYLPGVKDTQYF | TGTGCCAGCAGTTACTTACCGGGAGTAAAAGATACGCAGTATTTT
- | few | 12 | TRBJ2-2 | TRBV29-1 | CSVITDTGELFF | TGCAGCGTTATCACGGACACCGGGGAGCTGTTTTTT
- | many | 14 | TRBJ1-6 | TRBV11-2 | CASSPGHPNSPLHF | TGTGCCAGCTCCCCTGGACACCCTAATTCACCCCTCCACTTT
TRBD2 | many | 17 | TRBJ2-7 | TRBV7-2 | CASSPTWTSGRAGEQYF | TGTGCCAGCAGCCCCACCTGGACTAGCGGGAGGGCCGGGGAGCAGTACTTC
TRBD1 | many | 14 | TRBJ1-2 | TRBV28 | CASSPPTGRYGYTF | TGTGCCAGCAGTCCTCCGACAGGGCGCTATGGCTACACCTTC
- | many | 16 | TRBJ2-1 | TRBV27 | CASSLSLAPSYNEQFF | TGTGCCAGCAGTTTATCTCTAGCCCCCTCCTACAATGAGCAGTTCTTC
TRBD2 | many | 14 | TRBJ2-7 | TRBV7-8 | CASSLAGGQYEQYF | TGTGCCAGCAGCTTAGCGGGAGGGCAATACGAGCAGTACTTC
- | many | 14 | TRBJ1-2 | TRBV7-2 | CASSSLVDLGGYTF | TGTGCCAGCAGCTCACTCGTGGATTTGGGAGGCTACACCTTC
- | few | 14 | TRBJ2-6 | TRBV6-2/TRBV6-3 | CASSSRDMANVLTF | TGTGCCAGCAGCTCCAGGGACATGGCCAACGTCCTGACTTTC
- | many | 15 | TRBJ1-6 | TRBV7-2 | CASSLVGGGQSPLHF | TGTGCCAGCAGCTTAGTAGGGGGGGGGCAGTCACCCCTCCACTTT
- | - | 11 | TRBJ1-1 | TRBV30 | CAWSVSAEAFF | TGTGCCTGGAGTGTGAGCGCTGAAGCTTTCTTT
TRBD2 | many | 16 | TRBJ2-7 | TRBV7-4 | CASSPAGLAGIYEQYF | TGTGCCAGCAGCCCGGCGGGGCTAGCGGGCATCTACGAGCAGTACTTC
- | many | 12 | TRBJ2-1 | TRBV7-6 | CASSGEVGEQFF | TGTGCCAGCAGCGGCGAAGTTGGTGAGCAGTTCTTC
TRBD2 | many | 14 | TRBJ2-5 | TRBV11-2 | CASQAGGPRETQYF | TGTGCCAGCCAAGCGGGAGGGCCTCGAGAGACCCAGTACTTC
- | - | 13 | TRBJ1-2 | TRBV9 | CASSEGGTTGYTF | TGTGCCAGCAGCGAGGGGGGGACGACTGGCTACACCTTC
TRBD1 | many | 16 | TRBJ2-7 | TRBV19 | CASSTLTGTGSYEQYF | TGTGCCAGTAGTACCCTCACCGGGACAGGGTCCTACGAGCAGTACTTC
TRBD1 | few | 15 | TRBJ2-3 | TRBV12-3/TRBV12-4 | CASSLDRISTDTQYF | TGTGCCAGCAGTTTGGACAGGATAAGCACAGATACGCAGTATTTT
- | few | 14 | TRBJ2-7 | TRBV20-1 | CSARDQGRSYEQYF | TGCAGTGCTAGAGATCAAGGTCGCTCCTACGAGCAGTACTTC
- | many | 15 | TRBJ2-1 | TRBV7-2 | CASSLAWTQNNEQFF | TGTGCCAGCAGCTTAGCTTGGACACAAAACAATGAGCAGTTCTTC
- | few | 14 | TRBJ1-1 | TRBV6-2/TRBV6-3 | CASIHAARGTEAFF | TGTGCCAGCATCCACGCTGCGCGCGGCACTGAAGCTTTCTTT
- | many | 17 | TRBJ2-1 | TRBV12-3/TRBV12-4 | CASRSSDGLSSYNEQFF | TGTGCCAGCAGGTCGTCGGACGGCCTGAGCTCCTACAATGAGCAGTTCTTC
- | many | 12 | TRBJ1-6 | TRBV12-5 | CASGLGGPPLHF | TGTGCTAGTGGTTTAGGAGGGCCCCCCCTCCACTTT
- | - | 15 | TRBJ1-1 | TRBV5-5 | CASSLSQFMNTEAFF | TGTGCCAGCAGCTTGTCACAGTTCATGAACACTGAAGCTTTCTTT
TRBD2 | - | 17 | TRBJ2-2 | TRBV6-6 | CASSYSSSGRGTGELFF | TGTGCCAGCAGTTACTCGTCCAGCGGGAGAGGCACCGGGGAGCTGTTTTTT
TRBD1 | few | 15 | TRBJ1-6 | TRBV19 | CASSVDRGRVSPLHF | TGTGCCAGTAGCGTCGACAGGGGCCGGGTTTCACCCCTCCACTTT
- | - | 15 | TRBJ2-7 | TRBV7-2 | CASSLDSTSSYEQYF | TGTGCCAGCAGCTTAGACTCCACGAGCTCCTACGAGCAGTACTTC